The clone carrying this T cell receptor beta chain was recorded a few times. Under the authors' procedure: By means of reference gene primer amplification, nucleated cell counts were estimated. TCRdb's copy holds only in-frame clones and misses some; the assay was immunoSEQ multiplex PCR. That table gives V, J and clone size, and the DNA gave D and trimming. There are more than 40,000 clones in the sample; 70% to 90% occur only once, and around a sixth lies in the top ten. These data are taken from a study of blood T cell repertoires in COVID-19. Study background: Acute and convalescent COVID-19 samples came from the United States, Italy and Spain.

The CDR3 runs to 16 residues. Trimming at V came to 2 bases and at J to 2 bases, leaving 4 bases not matched to a gene. CDR1 is SGHRS and CDR2 is YFSETQ in the germline V gene. The rearrangement uses TRBV5-1 and TRBJ2-3, with 11 bases lining up with TRBD2. The TCR was taken from a human donor in a cohort sampled during active COVID-19. The donor label of this sample is uncertain. Sequenced material: peripheral blood. CDR3 sequence (DNA): TGCGCCAGCAGCTTACTAGCGGGGGATCACACAGATACGCAGTATTTT. Its translation: CASSLLAGDHTDTQYF.